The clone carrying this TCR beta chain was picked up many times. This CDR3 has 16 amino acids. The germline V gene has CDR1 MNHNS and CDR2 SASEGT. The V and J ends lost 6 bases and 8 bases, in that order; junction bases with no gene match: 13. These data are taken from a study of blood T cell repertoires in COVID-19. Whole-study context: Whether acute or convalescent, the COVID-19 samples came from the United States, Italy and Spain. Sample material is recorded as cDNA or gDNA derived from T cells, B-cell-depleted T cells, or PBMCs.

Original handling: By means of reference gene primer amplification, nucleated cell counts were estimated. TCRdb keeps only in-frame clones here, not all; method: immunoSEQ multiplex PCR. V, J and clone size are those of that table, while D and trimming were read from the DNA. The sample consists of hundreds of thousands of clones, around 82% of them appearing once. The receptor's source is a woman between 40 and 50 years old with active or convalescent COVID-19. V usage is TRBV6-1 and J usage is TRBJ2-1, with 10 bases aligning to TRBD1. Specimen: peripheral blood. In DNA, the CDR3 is TGTGCCAGCAGCGAAACCGGGACAGGGGATAGCTATGAGCAGTTCTTC. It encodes CASSETGTGDSYEQFF.